This TCR beta chain is drawn from a study of blood T cell repertoires in COVID-19. About the study: Italy, Spain and the United States were the sources of the convalescent and acute COVID-19 samples. From T cells, B-cell-depleted T cells, or PBMCs came the material, which was cDNA or gDNA.

In the source study's methods: Amplifying reference gene primers gave estimates of nucleated cell counts. Here immunoSEQ multiplex PCR was the method, and the copy in TCRdb shows in-frame clones only, minus some. The V and J calls and clone size were taken over from that table, and D and trimming were inferred from the DNA. This sample has roughly 60,000 clones, with roughly 90% found just once. The CDR3 contains 14 residues. V lost 8 bases and J lost 4, with 14 bases in between. Germline assignment: CDR1 MNHEY and CDR2 SVGAGI. The rearrangement links TRBV6-5 to TRBJ1-4; D possibly corresponds to TRBD1 (6 bases). Sequencing was performed on peripheral blood. The source of this sequence is a man in his fifties or sixties with active COVID-19. The CDR3 nucleotides are TGTGCCAGCCGAGGGGAGGGGGGTAATGAAAAACTGTTTTTT. Its translation: CASRGEGGNEKLFF.